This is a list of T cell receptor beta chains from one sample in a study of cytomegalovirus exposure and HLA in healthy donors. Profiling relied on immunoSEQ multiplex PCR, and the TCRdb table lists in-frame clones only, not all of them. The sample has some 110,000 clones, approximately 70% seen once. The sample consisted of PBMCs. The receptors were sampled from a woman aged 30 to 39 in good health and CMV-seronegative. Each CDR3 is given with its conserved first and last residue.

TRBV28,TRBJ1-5,CASSPGQALSNQPQHF
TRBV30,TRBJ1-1,CAWGHSEAFF
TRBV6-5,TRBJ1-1,CASSPTGSTEAFF
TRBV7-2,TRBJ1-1,CASSFGSYNTEAFF
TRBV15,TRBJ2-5,CATSRPTLGLGTQYF
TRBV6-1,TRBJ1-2,CASTQGLNYGYTF
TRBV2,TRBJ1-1,CASSGGRGLGTEAFF
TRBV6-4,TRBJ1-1,CASRDPGGIMNTEAFF
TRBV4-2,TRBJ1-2,CASSQLLTGGGYGYTF
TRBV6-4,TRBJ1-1,CASSASGLGEAFF
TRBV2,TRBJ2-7,CASSQLGLAGSYEQYF
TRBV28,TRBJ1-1,CASSVQGRSFF
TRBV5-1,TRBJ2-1,CASSPKGAGGYNEQFF
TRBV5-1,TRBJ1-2,CASSLGEGLGSNYGYTF
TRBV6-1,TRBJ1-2,CASSESGGGYTF
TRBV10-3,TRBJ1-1,CAVRHQNTEAFF
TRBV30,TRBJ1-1,CAWSVGVNTEAFF
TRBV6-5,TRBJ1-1,CASSYEGWNTEAFF
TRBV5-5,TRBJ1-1,CAGQGRDTEAFF
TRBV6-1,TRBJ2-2,CASSSTSGGAGELFF
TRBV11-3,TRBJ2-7,CASSFAGSISYEQYF
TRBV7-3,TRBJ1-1,CASSLTQGKGTEAFF
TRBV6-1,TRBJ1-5,CASNTYGTDNQPQHF
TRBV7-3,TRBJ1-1,CASSLTRTEAFF
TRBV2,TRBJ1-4,CASSVQGYADEKLFF
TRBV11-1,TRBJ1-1,CASSSQGYEAFF
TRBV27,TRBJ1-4,CASRRQGTTNEKLFF
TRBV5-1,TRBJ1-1,CASSFGTGGTEAFF
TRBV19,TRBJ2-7,CASSNQDLGSYEQYF
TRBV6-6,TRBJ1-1,CASSTRDYTEAFF
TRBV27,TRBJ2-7,CASGLGVYEQYF
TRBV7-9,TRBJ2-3,CASKQGSPSTDTQYF
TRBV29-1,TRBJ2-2,CSVNSGGVGELFF
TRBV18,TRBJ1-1,CASSPSENTEAFF
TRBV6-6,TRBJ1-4,CASSPATNEKLFF
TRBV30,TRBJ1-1,CAWSFPGVVNTEAFF
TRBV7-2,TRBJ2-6,CASSRGTAGGANVLTF
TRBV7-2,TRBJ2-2,CASSLTTGELFF
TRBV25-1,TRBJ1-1,CASSGDRNTEAFF
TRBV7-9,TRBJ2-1,CARTPGTLYNEQFF
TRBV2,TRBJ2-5,CASSEMAGGPAGETQYF
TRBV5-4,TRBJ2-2,CASSPPPGQGAPRGTGELFF
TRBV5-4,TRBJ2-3,CASSSAGVNTQYF
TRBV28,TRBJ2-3,CASSLFLGTQYF
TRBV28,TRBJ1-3,CASRSAGNTIYF
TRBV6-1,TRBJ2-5,CASSEPTGAPTQETQYF
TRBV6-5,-,CASSSTGLSSYEQYF